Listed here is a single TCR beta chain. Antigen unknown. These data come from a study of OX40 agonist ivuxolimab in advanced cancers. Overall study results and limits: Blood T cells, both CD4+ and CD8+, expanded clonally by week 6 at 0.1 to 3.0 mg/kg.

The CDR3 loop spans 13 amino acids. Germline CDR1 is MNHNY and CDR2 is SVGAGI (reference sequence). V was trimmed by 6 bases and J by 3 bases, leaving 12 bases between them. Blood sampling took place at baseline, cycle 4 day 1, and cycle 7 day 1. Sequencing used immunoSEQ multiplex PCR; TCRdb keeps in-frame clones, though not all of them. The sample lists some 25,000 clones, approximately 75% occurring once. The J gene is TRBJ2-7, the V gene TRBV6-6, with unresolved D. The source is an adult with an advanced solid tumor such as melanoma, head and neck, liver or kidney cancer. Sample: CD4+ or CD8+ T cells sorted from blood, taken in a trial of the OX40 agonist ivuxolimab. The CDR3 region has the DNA TGTGCCAGCAGACTCCCAGACCGCTACGAGCAGTACTTC. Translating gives CASRLPDRYEQYF.